The T cell receptor beta chain described here comes from a study of tumor-infiltrating lymphocytes in primary liver carcinoma. Study results and caveats: Tumor top-250-clone fraction significantly exceeded that of blood (p = 0.039).

Notes on this clonotype: The antigen is unknown.

The source of the blood RNA was unsorted whole blood, and germline DNA was extracted as well. The germline V gene encodes CDR1 MNHNS and CDR2 SASEGT. CDR3 size: 14 residues. V gave up 7 bases and J gave up 0 bases; unmatched junction bases: 4. A constant-region primer served to make TCR beta cDNA from 500 to 550 ng total RNA. It was through three nested multiplex PCR rounds of slightly modified ARM-PCR that TCR beta libraries arose. TRBV1-TRBV30 forward primers paired with a C-beta reverse primer were used in the first two PCR rounds, which ran roughly 10 cycles each. Via MiXCR, TCRdb re-called the multiplex PCR reads, giving one row per CDR3 protein. The profile covers approximately 300,000 distinct CDR3 sequences, with 60% to 80% appearing a single time and 9% taken by the ten largest.

The sample was peripheral blood. The rearrangement joins TRBV6-1 to TRBJ1-1; 8 bases agree with TRBD1. The receptor was isolated from a man aged 40-55 years with primary liver carcinoma and hepatitis B virus infection. The CDR3 protein is CASMPGGLNTEAFF. The CDR3 DNA sequence: TGTGCCAGCATGCCAGGGGGCCTGAACACTGAAGCTTTCTTT.